Described below is a single T cell receptor (beta chain) sequence and its context. The sample originates from a study of glioma-infiltrating T cells after dendritic cell vaccination. Primers: 60 V beta forward and 13 J beta reverse. Produced via immunoSEQ multiplex PCR; TCRdb's table is partial and in-frame only. The data show 25,000 to 35,000 clones, roughly 90% seen once. Germline assignment: CDR1 KGHSH and CDR2 LQKENI. V lost 2 bases and J 9 bases, leaving 11 bases between the germline ends. This CDR3 is 13 amino acids long. This clonotype originated in a human donor with glioblastoma. The sequencing here drew on blood, taken before dendritic cell vaccination. The rearrangement joins TRBV18 to TRBJ2-1, with D possibly being TRBD2 (5 bases). The CDR3, as DNA: TGTGCCAGCTCACCAGACCGCGAGGGTGAGCAGTTCTTC. Protein sequence: CASSPDREGEQFF.